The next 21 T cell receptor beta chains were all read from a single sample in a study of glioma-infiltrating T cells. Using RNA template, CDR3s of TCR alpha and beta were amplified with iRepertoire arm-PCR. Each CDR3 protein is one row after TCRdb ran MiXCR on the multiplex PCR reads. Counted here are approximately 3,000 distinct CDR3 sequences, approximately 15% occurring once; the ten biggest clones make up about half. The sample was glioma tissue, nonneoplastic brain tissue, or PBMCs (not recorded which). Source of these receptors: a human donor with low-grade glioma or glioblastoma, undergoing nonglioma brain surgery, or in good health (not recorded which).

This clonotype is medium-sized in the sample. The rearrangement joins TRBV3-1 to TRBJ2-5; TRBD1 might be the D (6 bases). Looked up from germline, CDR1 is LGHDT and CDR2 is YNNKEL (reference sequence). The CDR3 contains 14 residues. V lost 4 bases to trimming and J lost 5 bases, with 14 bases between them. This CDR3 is CASSPLRGGETQYF. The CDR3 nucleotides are TGTGCCAGCAGCCCCCTCAGGGGTGGGGAGACCCAGTACTTC.

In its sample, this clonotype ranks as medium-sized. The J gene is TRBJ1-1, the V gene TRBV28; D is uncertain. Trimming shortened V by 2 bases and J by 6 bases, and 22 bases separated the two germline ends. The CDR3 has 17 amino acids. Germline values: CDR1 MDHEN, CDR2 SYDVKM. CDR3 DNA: TGTGCCAGCAGTTTAACCCGAAGTCGGCACCGAATGGCTGAAGCTTTCTTT. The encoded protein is CASSLTRSRHRMAEAFF.

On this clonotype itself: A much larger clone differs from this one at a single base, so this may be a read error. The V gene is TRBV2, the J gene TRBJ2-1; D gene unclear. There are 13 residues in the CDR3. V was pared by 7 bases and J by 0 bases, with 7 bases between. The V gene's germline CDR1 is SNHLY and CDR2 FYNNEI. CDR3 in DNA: TGTGCCAGCAAAACATACTCCTACAATGAGCAGTTCTTC. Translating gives CASKTYSYNEQFF.

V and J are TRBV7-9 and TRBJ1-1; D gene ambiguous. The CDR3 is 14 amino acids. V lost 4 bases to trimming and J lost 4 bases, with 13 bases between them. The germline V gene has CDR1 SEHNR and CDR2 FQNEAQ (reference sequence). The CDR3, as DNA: TGTGCCAGCAGCTCCTCCTACGGCGGCACTGAAGCTTTCTTT. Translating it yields CASSSSYGGTEAFF. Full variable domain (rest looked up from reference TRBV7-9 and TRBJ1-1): DTGVSQNPRHKITKRGQNVTFRCDPISEHNRLYWYRQTLGQGPEFLTYFQNEAQLEKSRLLSDRFSAERPKGSFSTLEIQRTEQGDSAMYLCASSSSYGGTEAFFGQGTRLTVV.

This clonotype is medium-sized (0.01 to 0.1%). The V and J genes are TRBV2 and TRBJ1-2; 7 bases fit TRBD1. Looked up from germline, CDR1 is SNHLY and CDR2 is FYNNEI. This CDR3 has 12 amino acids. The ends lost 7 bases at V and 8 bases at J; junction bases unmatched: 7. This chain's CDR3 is CASIRTGDGYTF. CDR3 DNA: TGTGCCAGCATTAGGACAGGTGACGGCTACACCTTC.

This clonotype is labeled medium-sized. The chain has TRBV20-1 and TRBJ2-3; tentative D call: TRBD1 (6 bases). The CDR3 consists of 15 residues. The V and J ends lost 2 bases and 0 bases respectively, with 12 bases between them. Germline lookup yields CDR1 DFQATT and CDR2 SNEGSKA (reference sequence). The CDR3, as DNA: TGCAGTGCTAGAAACAGGGAGACTAGCACAGATACGCAGTATTTT. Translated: CSARNRETSTDTQYF.

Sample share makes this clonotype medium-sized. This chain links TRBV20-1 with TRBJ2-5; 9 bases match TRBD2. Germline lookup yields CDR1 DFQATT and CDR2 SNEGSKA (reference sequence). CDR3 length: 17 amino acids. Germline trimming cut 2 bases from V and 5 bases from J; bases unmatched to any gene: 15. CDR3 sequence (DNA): TGCAGTGCTAGACCCGACTTGCGGGGGGGCTCTGGGGAGACCCAGTACTTC. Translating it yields CSARPDLRGGSGETQYF.

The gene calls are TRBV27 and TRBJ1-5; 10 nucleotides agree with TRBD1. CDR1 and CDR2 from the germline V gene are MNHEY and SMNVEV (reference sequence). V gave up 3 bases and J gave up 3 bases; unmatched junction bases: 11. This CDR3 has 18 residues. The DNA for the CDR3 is TGTGCCAGCAGTTTCACCGGGACAGGGGAAATAAACAATCAGCCCCAGCATTTT. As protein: CASSFTGTGEINNQPQHF.

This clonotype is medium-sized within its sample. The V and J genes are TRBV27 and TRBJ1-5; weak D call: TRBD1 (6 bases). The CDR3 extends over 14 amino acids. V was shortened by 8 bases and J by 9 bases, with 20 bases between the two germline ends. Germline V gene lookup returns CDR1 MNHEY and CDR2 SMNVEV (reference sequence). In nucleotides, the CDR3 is TGTGCCAGCTCTGCAGGGGATTACTTACGGCCCCAGCATTTT. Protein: CASSAGDYLRPQHF.

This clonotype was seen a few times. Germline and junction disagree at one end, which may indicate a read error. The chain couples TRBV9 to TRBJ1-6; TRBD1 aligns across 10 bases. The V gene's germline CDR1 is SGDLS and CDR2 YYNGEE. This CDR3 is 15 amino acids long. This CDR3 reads CASNNLRDRGDTLRF. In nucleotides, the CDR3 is TGTGCCAGCAACAATCTCCGGGACAGGGGCGATACCCTCCGCTTT.

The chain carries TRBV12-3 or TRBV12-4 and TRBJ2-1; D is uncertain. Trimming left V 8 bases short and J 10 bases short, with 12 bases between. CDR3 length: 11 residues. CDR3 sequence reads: CASGPSAEQFF. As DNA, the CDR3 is TGTGCCAGCGGCCCTTCGGCCGAGCAGTTCTTC.

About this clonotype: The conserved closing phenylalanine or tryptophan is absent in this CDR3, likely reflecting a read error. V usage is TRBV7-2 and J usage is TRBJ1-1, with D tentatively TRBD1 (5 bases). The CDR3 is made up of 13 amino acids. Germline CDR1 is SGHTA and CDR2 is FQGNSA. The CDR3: CASSWTTNTEAFL. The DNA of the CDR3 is TGCGCCAGCAGCTGGACAACGAACACTGAAGCTTTCCTT.

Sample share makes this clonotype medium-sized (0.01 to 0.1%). The CDR3 sequence: CSAPVQGANTGELFF. In nucleotides, the CDR3 is TGCAGTGCGCCCGTACAGGGGGCGAACACCGGGGAGCTGTTTTTT. The V call is TRBV20-1, the J call TRBJ2-2, with 8 bases fitting TRBD1. CDR3 length equals 15 residues. V was clipped by 6 bases and J by 0 bases; unmatched bases: 6. The germline CDR1 and CDR2 sequences are DFQATT and SNEGSKA (reference sequence).

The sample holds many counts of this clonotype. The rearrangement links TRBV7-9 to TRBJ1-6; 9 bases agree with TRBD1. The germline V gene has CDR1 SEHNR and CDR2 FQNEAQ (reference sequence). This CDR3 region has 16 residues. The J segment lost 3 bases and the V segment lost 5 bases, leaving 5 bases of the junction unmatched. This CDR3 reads CASSRGQGFYNSPLHF. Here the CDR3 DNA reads TGTGCCAGCAGCCGGGGACAGGGCTTCTATAATTCACCCCTCCACTTT.

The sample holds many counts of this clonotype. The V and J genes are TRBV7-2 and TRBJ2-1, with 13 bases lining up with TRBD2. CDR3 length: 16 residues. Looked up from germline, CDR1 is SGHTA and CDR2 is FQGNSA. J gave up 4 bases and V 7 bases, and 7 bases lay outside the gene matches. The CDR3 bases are TGTGCCAGCACCCCCTTACTAGCGGGGGGGTACAATGAGCAGTTCTTC. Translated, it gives CASTPLLAGGYNEQFF. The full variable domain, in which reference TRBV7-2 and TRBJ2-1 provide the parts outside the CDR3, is GAGVSQSPSNKVTEKGKDVELRCDPISGHTALYWYRQSLGQGLEFLIYFQGNSAPDKSGLPSDRFSAERTGGSVSTLTIQRTQQEDSAVYLCASTPLLAGGYNEQFFGPGTRLTVL.

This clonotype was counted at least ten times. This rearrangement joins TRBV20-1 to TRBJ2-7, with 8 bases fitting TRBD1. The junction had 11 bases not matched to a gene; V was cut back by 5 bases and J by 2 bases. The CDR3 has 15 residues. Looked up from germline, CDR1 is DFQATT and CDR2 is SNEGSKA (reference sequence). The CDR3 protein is CSARTGRGGTYEQYV. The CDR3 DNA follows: TGCAGTGCTCGGACAGGGCGAGGGGGAACCTACGAGCAGTACGTC.

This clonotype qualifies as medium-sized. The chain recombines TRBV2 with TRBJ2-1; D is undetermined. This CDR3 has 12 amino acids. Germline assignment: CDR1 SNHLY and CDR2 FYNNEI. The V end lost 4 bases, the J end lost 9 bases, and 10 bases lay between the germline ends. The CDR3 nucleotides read TGTGCCAGCAGTGTATATGGAGCTGAGCAGTTCTTC. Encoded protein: CASSVYGAEQFF.

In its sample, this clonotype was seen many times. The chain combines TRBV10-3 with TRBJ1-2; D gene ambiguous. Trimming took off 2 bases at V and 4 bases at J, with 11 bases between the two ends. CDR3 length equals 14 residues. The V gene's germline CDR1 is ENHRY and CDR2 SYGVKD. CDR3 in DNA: TGTGCCATCAGTGAGCCTGACAAATCCTATGGCTACACCTTC. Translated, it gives CAISEPDKSYGYTF.

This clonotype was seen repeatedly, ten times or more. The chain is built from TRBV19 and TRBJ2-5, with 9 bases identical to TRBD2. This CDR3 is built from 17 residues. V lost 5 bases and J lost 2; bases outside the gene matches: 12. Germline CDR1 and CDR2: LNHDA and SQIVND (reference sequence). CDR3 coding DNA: TGTGCCAGTAGTTCTCTCGCGGGGGGGCCTCGGCAAGAGACCCAGTACTTC. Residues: CASSSLAGGPRQETQYF.

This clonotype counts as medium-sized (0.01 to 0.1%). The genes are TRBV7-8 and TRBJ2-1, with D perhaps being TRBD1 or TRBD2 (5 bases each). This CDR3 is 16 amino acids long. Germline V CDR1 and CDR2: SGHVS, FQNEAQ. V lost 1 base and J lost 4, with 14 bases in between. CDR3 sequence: CASSLVGDGVYNEQFF. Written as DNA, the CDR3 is TGTGCCAGCAGCTTAGTTGGGGACGGGGTGTACAATGAGCAGTTCTTC. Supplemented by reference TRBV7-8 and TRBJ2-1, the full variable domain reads GAGVSQSPRYKVAKRGQDVALRCDPISGHVSLFWYQQALGQGPEFLTYFQNEAQLDKSGLPSDRFFAERPEGSVSTLKIQRTQQEDSAVYLCASSLVGDGVYNEQFFGPGTRLTVL.

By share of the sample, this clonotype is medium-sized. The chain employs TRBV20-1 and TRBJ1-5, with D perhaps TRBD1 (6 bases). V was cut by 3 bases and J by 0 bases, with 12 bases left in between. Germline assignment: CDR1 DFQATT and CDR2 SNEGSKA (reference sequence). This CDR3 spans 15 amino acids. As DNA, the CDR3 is TGCAGTGCTAGTAGGGGACACATTAGCAATCAGCCCCAGCATTTT. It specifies CSASRGHISNQPQHF.